These 10 T cell receptor beta chains were sequenced from one sample in a study of radiation and T cells in renal cell carcinoma. The time point: blood 4 weeks post-SBRT, at nephrectomy. The treatment was: 15 Gy SBRT to primary tumor, nephrectomy 4 weeks later. Generated by immunoSEQ multiplex PCR, the TCRdb table keeps only in-frame clones and is missing some. Among about 77,000 clones, less than 85% were seen once, and the ten largest hold 2% to 3%. The specimen was blood, collected from a patient whose treatment included radiotherapy and nephrectomy. The receptors were gathered from a woman aged 60 to 75 with renal cell carcinoma.

This rearrangement joins TRBV10-3 to TRBJ2-5; D unresolved. The ends were cut back, 4 bases at V and 4 bases at J, with 10 bases in the middle. CDR1 and CDR2 from the germline V gene are ENHRY and SYGVKD. The CDR3 is made up of 13 amino acids. CDR3: CAISAVALETQYF. As DNA, the CDR3 is TGTGCCATCAGTGCGGTAGCCTTAGAGACCCAGTACTTC.

This clone was observed a few times. The chain has TRBV7-3 and TRBJ1-2, with 10 bases fitting TRBD1. Trimming cost V 5 bases and J 7 bases; bases outside gene matches: 13. Germline CDR1 SGHTA, CDR2 FQGTGA. The length of the CDR3 is 16 residues. The CDR3 protein is CASSPSGQGVVGGYTF. The CDR3, as DNA: TGTGCCAGCAGCCCAAGCGGACAGGGGGTGGTAGGTGGCTACACCTTC.

This clone was counted a single time. V is TRBV5-1 and J is TRBJ2-6; 8 bases are shared with TRBD1. The V gene's germline CDR1 is SGHRS and CDR2 YFSETQ. The CDR3 extends over 17 amino acids. V dropped 1 base and J dropped 3; count of bases not matched to a gene: 6. The CDR3 protein is CASSLRPGGIGANVLTF. The CDR3 nucleotides are TGCGCCAGCAGCTTGAGGCCAGGGGGCATTGGGGCCAACGTCCTGACTTTC.

The rearrangement joins TRBV6-1 to TRBJ1-5, with D tentatively TRBD1 (6 bases). The CDR3 spans 16 residues. From germline, CDR1 is MNHNS and CDR2 SASEGT. The V end was cut by 3 bases, the J end by 1 base, with 13 bases between. The CDR3 spells CASSDHRVGSNQPQHF. CDR3 DNA: TGTGCCAGCAGTGACCACAGGGTAGGGAGCAATCAGCCCCAGCATTTT.

This rearrangement joins TRBV14 to TRBJ1-1; D gene unclear. Deletions cut 0 bases from V and 0 bases from J, with 8 bases between. The CDR3 loop spans 15 amino acids. CDR1 is SGHDN and CDR2 is FVKESK in the germline V gene. This chain's CDR3 is CASSQDNLMNTEAFF. The CDR3 DNA is TGTGCCAGCAGCCAAGACAATCTAATGAACACTGAAGCTTTCTTT.

The chain links TRBV28 to TRBJ2-5; D call uncertain. This CDR3 spans 14 amino acids. The germline CDR1 and CDR2 sequences are MDHEN and SYDVKM. The V gene lost 2 bases and the J gene lost 2 bases, with 9 bases spanning the gap. In nucleotides, the CDR3 is TGTGCCAGCAGTTTACGTACTATACAAGAGACCCAGTACTTC. Residues: CASSLRTIQETQYF.

The gene calls are TRBV19 and TRBJ2-1; 8 positions agree with TRBD2. V shed 3 bases and J 6 bases; nucleotides not matched to a gene: 4. CDR3 length equals 14 residues. Germline CDR1 is LNHDA and CDR2 is SQIVND (reference sequence). CDR3 nucleotide sequence: TGTGCCAGTAGTATGGGACTAGGCAGCAATGAGCAGTTCTTC. Protein: CASSMGLGSNEQFF.

V usage is TRBV5-1 and J usage is TRBJ1-4; D perhaps matches TRBD1 (6 bases). Germline V gives CDR1 SGHRS, CDR2 YFSETQ. This CDR3 is 15 amino acids long. The V gene lost 4 bases and the J gene lost 2 bases, with 12 bases spanning the gap. The CDR3 loop is CASSPGTTTNEKLFF. For the CDR3, the DNA is TGCGCCAGCAGCCCTGGGACAACCACTAATGAAAAACTGTTTTTT.

The chain employs TRBV7-9 and TRBJ2-7; 11 nucleotides match TRBD1. With V trimmed by 5 bases and J by 1 base, 7 bases remained unmatched. The CDR3 length is 16 residues. Per the germline V gene, CDR1 is SEHNR and CDR2 is FQNEAQ (reference sequence). The CDR3: CASSPSGTGGSYEQYF. The DNA of the CDR3 is TGTGCCAGCAGCCCTTCGGGGACAGGGGGTTCCTACGAGCAGTACTTC. Based on the CDR3 plus reference TRBV7-9 and TRBJ2-7, the full variable domain is DTGVSQNPRHKITKRGQNVTFRCDPISEHNRLYWYRQTLGQGPEFLTYFQNEAQLEKSRLLSDRFSAERPKGSFSTLEIQRTEQGDSAMYLCASSPSGTGGSYEQYFGPGTRLTVT.

The V and J genes are TRBV28 and TRBJ1-5, with D perhaps matching TRBD1 (5 bases). V was trimmed by 7 bases and J by 5 bases, leaving 18 bases between them. Germline V gene data show CDR1 as MDHEN and CDR2 as SYDVKM. The CDR3 totals 15 residues. This chain's CDR3 is CASTTPAGYDQPQHF. For the CDR3, the DNA is TGTGCCAGCACTACACCGGCAGGGTATGATCAGCCCCAGCATTTT.